Each of the 26 T cell receptor beta chains below was sequenced from the same sample in a study of blood T cell repertoires in COVID-19. Clones were sequenced by immunoSEQ multiplex PCR, and TCRdb holds only the in-frame ones, with some missing. This sample has 180,000 or so clones, with around 78% found just once. Sequencing was done on a sample of peripheral blood. Receptors originate from a woman older than 75 with active or convalescent COVID-19.

The DNA of the CDR3 is TGTGCCAGCAGTTTGACGCTTAGACAGGGGGCAAGTTGGAATTCACCCCTCCACTTT. Residues: CASSLTLRQGASWNSPLHF. V gene TRBV28 combines with J gene TRBJ1-6; 10 bases line up with TRBD1. The CDR3 runs 19 residues. Germline trimming cut 3 bases from V and 7 bases from J; bases unmatched to any gene: 15. Germline V CDR1 and CDR2: MDHEN, SYDVKM.

The V gene is TRBV10-3, the J gene TRBJ1-1; possible D gene TRBD1, 5 bases. The V gene lost 0 bases and the J gene lost 8 bases, with 10 bases spanning the gap. Germline V gives CDR1 ENHRY, CDR2 SYGVKD. The CDR3 is 13 amino acids. The CDR3 sequence is CAISESGPLEAFF. In DNA, the CDR3 is TGTGCCATCAGTGAGTCGGGGCCCTTGGAAGCTTTCTTT.

CDR3 nucleotide sequence: TGCAGCGCCTCCGGGACAGGGAAGAACACTGAAGCTTTCTTT. Translating it yields CSASGTGKNTEAFF. The chain combines TRBV29-1 with TRBJ1-1; 9 bases map to TRBD1. The CDR3 contains 14 residues. CDR1 is SQVTM and CDR2 is ANQGSEA in the germline V gene. J gave up 1 base and V 7 bases, and 7 bases lay outside the gene matches.

The gene calls are TRBV28 and TRBJ2-7; perhaps TRBD1 as D (5 bases). Germline assignment: CDR1 MDHEN and CDR2 SYDVKM. V was pared by 5 bases and J by 0 bases, with 11 bases between. The CDR3 covers 14 residues. The CDR3: CASSTRTLSYEQYF. The CDR3 nucleotides read TGTGCCAGCAGTACACGGACACTCTCCTACGAGCAGTACTTC. Complete variable domain (other parts from reference TRBV28 and TRBJ2-7): DVKVTQSSRYLVKRTGEKVFLECVQDMDHENMFWYRQDPGLGLRLIYFSYDVKMKEKGDIPEGYSVSREKKERFSLILESASTNQTSMYLCASSTRTLSYEQYFGPGTRLTVT.

The V gene is TRBV2, the J gene TRBJ2-2, with D tentatively TRBD1 (6 bases). Germline V gene lookup returns CDR1 SNHLY and CDR2 FYNNEI. Trimming removed 6 bases from V and 4 bases from J, with 6 bases in between. The CDR3 runs to 12 residues. CDR3 sequence reads: CASRDSTGELFF. Here the CDR3 DNA reads TGTGCCAGCAGGGACAGCACCGGGGAGCTGTTTTTT.

This clone has just one count. This chain connects TRBV3-1 (or the pseudogene TRBV3-2) to TRBJ2-2; 7 bases align to TRBD2. With 1 base clipped from V and 5 bases from J, the junction kept 1 base outside the gene matches. Germline assignment: CDR1 LGHDT and CDR2 YNNKEL (reference sequence). The CDR3 extends over 14 amino acids. The chain's CDR3 is CASSQAGGTGELFF. In DNA form, the CDR3 reads TGTGCCAGCAGCCAAGCCGGGGGGACCGGGGAGCTGTTTTTT.

The rearrangement joins TRBV9 to TRBJ2-7, with D tentatively TRBD1 (6 bases). Trimming removed 0 bases at V and 1 base at J, with 20 bases between. This CDR3 region has 18 residues. Looked up from germline, CDR1 is SGDLS and CDR2 is YYNGEE. CDR3 region: CASSVEGWGPSLSYEQYF. For the CDR3, the DNA is TGTGCCAGCAGCGTAGAGGGGTGGGGGCCTTCCCTATCCTACGAGCAGTACTTC.

This sequence joins TRBV5-4 and TRBJ1-3; D gene unclear. Germline V lookup: CDR1 SGHNT, CDR2 YYREEE (reference sequence). V was clipped by 2 bases and J by 0 bases, with 15 bases between them. The length of the CDR3 is 17 residues. The CDR3 is CASSFLGGSSSGNTIYF. Here the CDR3 DNA reads TGTGCCAGCAGCTTCCTTGGAGGGTCGAGCTCTGGAAACACCATATATTTT.

The genes are TRBV6-6 and TRBJ1-4; D is unresolved. V was trimmed by 6 bases and J by 7 bases, leaving 15 bases between them. The CDR3 totals 14 residues. Germline V lookup: CDR1 MNHNY, CDR2 SVGAGI (reference sequence). CDR3 loop: CASSGGSKSEKLFF. The CDR3 coding sequence is TGTGCCAGCAGCGGAGGGTCTAAGAGTGAAAAACTGTTTTTT.

V gene TRBV10-3 combines with J gene TRBJ1-1, with D perhaps TRBD1 (5 bases). Trimming removed 5 bases at V and 5 bases at J, with 15 bases between. There are 14 residues in the CDR3. Germline loops: CDR1 ENHRY, CDR2 SYGVKD. CDR3 loop: CAISLSGGDTEAFF. CDR3 in DNA: TGTGCCATCAGTCTTTCGGGGGGGGATACTGAAGCTTTCTTT.

The V call is TRBV4-2, the J call TRBJ1-1, with D unclear. CDR1 LGHNA and CDR2 YNFKEQ come from the germline V gene. This CDR3 contains 14 residues. The V gene lost 1 base and the J gene lost 5 bases, with 11 bases spanning the gap. CDR3 in amino acids: CASSQASGGTEAFF. CDR3 DNA: TGTGCCAGCAGCCAAGCGTCAGGTGGGACTGAAGCTTTCTTT.

This rearrangement joins TRBV19 to TRBJ1-4; possible D gene TRBD1, 5 bases. V dropped 5 bases and J dropped 3 bases, with 13 bases sitting between them. This CDR3 contains 15 residues. From germline, CDR1 is LNHDA and CDR2 SQIVND (reference sequence). CDR3 in amino acids: CASSPGVASNEKLFF. The CDR3 DNA reads as TGTGCCAGTAGTCCGGGGGTGGCATCTAATGAAAAACTGTTTTTT. The full variable domain, rest sourced from reference TRBV19 and TRBJ1-4, is DGGITQSPKYLFRKEGQNVTLSCEQNLNHDAMYWYRQDPGQGLRLIYYSQIVNDFQKGDIAEGYSVSREKKESFPLTVTSAQKNPTAFYLCASSPGVASNEKLFFGSGTQLSVL.

The chain joins TRBV5-1 to TRBJ2-6, with 7 positions matching TRBD1. The trim removed 4 bases at V and 0 bases at J, leaving 4 bases unmatched. CDR3 size: 16 residues. Looked up from germline, CDR1 is SGHRS and CDR2 is YFSETQ. In nucleotides, the CDR3 is TGCGCCAGCAGCAGGGACAGAAGCTCTGGGGCCAACGTCCTGACTTTC. It is translated as CASSRDRSSGANVLTF.

This chain links TRBV19 with TRBJ2-2; 8 positions agree with TRBD2. With 2 bases clipped from V and 2 bases from J, the junction kept 10 bases outside the gene matches. Looked up from germline, CDR1 is LNHDA and CDR2 is SQIVND (reference sequence). The CDR3 is made up of 18 amino acids. The CDR3 reads CASSISGGPYPNTGELFF. DNA for the CDR3: TGTGCCAGTAGTATATCGGGGGGGCCCTACCCTAACACCGGGGAGCTGTTTTTT. Supplemented by reference TRBV19 and TRBJ2-2, the full variable domain reads DGGITQSPKYLFRKEGQNVTLSCEQNLNHDAMYWYRQDPGQGLRLIYYSQIVNDFQKGDIAEGYSVSREKKESFPLTVTSAQKNPTAFYLCASSISGGPYPNTGELFFGEGSRLTVL.

This chain connects TRBV11-2 to TRBJ1-1; 8 nucleotides align to TRBD1. The germline V gene encodes CDR1 SGHAT and CDR2 FQNNGV. The CDR3 has 18 residues. J lost 0 bases, V lost 2 bases, and 11 bases had no gene match. The CDR3 DNA sequence: TGTGCCAGCAGCTTATGGTCCAGGGGGCGAGTCATGAACACTGAAGCTTTCTTT. Translation: CASSLWSRGRVMNTEAFF.

This clone was seen a few times. The rearrangement uses TRBV25-1 and TRBJ2-1; TRBD1 is a possible D gene (5 bases). This CDR3 region has 14 residues. Germline V gives CDR1 MGHDK, CDR2 SYGVNS. V was cut by 6 bases and J by 0 bases, with 9 bases left in between. CDR3 nucleotides: TGTGCCAGCAGCCCTGACAGCTCCTACAATGAGCAGTTCTTC. Protein: CASSPDSSYNEQFF. Looking up the rest from reference TRBV25-1 and TRBJ2-1 gives the full variable domain: EADIYQTPRYLVIGTGKKITLECSQTMGHDKMYWYQQDPGMELHLIHYSYGVNSTEKGDLSSESTVSRIRTEHFPLTLESARPSHTSQYLCASSPDSSYNEQFFGPGTRLTVL.

The rearrangement uses TRBV2 and TRBJ1-5, with 9 bases matching TRBD1. CDR3 size: 14 residues. The germline gives CDR1 SNHLY, CDR2 FYNNEI. After removal of 6 bases from V and 3 bases from J, the junction contained 3 bases not matched to a gene. CDR3 sequence: CASRDRGNNQPQHF. The CDR3 nucleotides are TGTGCCAGCAGGGACAGGGGAAACAATCAGCCCCAGCATTTT.

This clone was seen only a few times. J is TRBJ2-7 and V is TRBV11-3; D is possibly TRBD1 (6 bases). Germline assignment: CDR1 SGHNT and CDR2 YENEEA. The CDR3 runs to 12 residues. The germline V and J ends were trimmed by 0 bases and 6 bases, with 6 bases remaining between them. The CDR3 DNA follows: TGTGCCAGCAGCTTAGACAGGGGCGAGCAGTACTTC. It is translated as CASSLDRGEQYF.

The chain recombines TRBV5-1 with TRBJ1-2; D gene uncertain. Germline V lookup: CDR1 SGHRS, CDR2 YFSETQ. The CDR3 is made up of 16 amino acids. V dropped 0 bases and J dropped 4 bases, with 16 bases sitting between them. CDR3 in DNA: TGCGCCAGCAGCTTGGCGCCCGGGAGTCTTCTCTATGGCTACACCTTC. Translating it yields CASSLAPGSLLYGYTF.

V and J are TRBV6-5 and TRBJ1-1; D unresolved. CDR1 is MNHEY, CDR2 SVGAGI, per germline. There are 15 residues in the CDR3. V was pared by 0 bases and J by 1 base, with 9 bases between. The CDR3 sequence: CASSYSGSGNTEAFF. The CDR3 DNA sequence: TGTGCCAGCAGTTACTCCGGCAGCGGGAACACTGAAGCTTTCTTT.

This clone appeared a few times. The chain employs TRBV3-1 (or the pseudogene TRBV3-2) and TRBJ2-7, with TRBD2 matching 10 bases. The germline V gene has CDR1 LGHDT and CDR2 YNNKEL (reference sequence). The J segment lost 0 bases and the V segment lost 0 bases, leaving 5 bases of the junction unmatched. There are 17 residues in the CDR3. The CDR3 is CASSQDTSGVLSYEQYF. For the CDR3, the DNA is TGTGCCAGCAGCCAAGATACTAGCGGGGTCCTCTCCTACGAGCAGTACTTC.

The chain employs TRBV2 and TRBJ1-1; D is ambiguous. The V and J ends lost 7 bases and 1 base respectively, with 13 bases between them. The CDR3 covers 14 residues. Germline assignment: CDR1 SNHLY and CDR2 FYNNEI. This CDR3 reads CASIPSFPNTEAFF. CDR3 in DNA: TGTGCCAGCATTCCTAGTTTCCCGAACACTGAAGCTTTCTTT. Full variable domain (outside the CDR3, taken from reference TRBV2 and TRBJ1-1): EPEVTQTPSHQVTQMGQEVILRCVPISNHLYFYWYRQILGQKVEFLVSFYNNEISEKSEIFDDQFSVERPDGSNFTLKIRSTKLEDSAMYFCASIPSFPNTEAFFGQGTRLTVV.

As DNA, the CDR3 is TGTGCCAGCAGCTTGTTCCCAGGGGAGGGAAACACCATATATTTT. Its translation: CASSLFPGEGNTIYF. This rearrangement joins TRBV5-5 to TRBJ1-3; a possible D gene is TRBD1 (6 bases). Trimming stripped 1 base from V and 4 bases from J, with 12 bases between. Germline V gene lookup returns CDR1 SGHKS and CDR2 YYEKEE (reference sequence). This CDR3 contains 15 residues.

The sample holds a few counts of this clone. This chain connects TRBV5-1 to TRBJ2-3, with D possibly TRBD2 on 6 matching bases. V lost 4 bases to trimming and J lost 0 bases, with 15 bases between them. The CDR3 has 16 amino acids. Germline CDR1 SGHRS, CDR2 YFSETQ. CDR3 amino acids: CASSRLGRGSTDTQYF. The CDR3 DNA is TGCGCCAGCAGCCGGCTGGGGCGGGGCAGCACAGATACGCAGTATTTT.

V and J are TRBV28 and TRBJ1-1, with 7 positions matching TRBD1. The V segment lost 5 bases and the J segment 4 bases; nucleotides outside the gene matches: 7. Germline V gene sequence: CDR1 MDHEN, CDR2 SYDVKM. The CDR3 length is 14 residues. CDR3 sequence: CASSGNRGGTEAFF. The DNA for the CDR3 is TGTGCCAGCAGTGGGAACAGGGGTGGCACTGAAGCTTTCTTT.

The rearrangement uses TRBV3-1 (or the pseudogene TRBV3-2) and TRBJ2-4; TRBD1 agrees at 7 bases. The V gene end was trimmed by 4 bases and the J gene end by 1 base; junction bases not matched to a gene: 7. Germline CDR1 is LGHDT and CDR2 is YNNKEL (reference sequence). The CDR3 contains 16 residues. CDR3 protein: CASSPADRVAKNIQYF. The CDR3 nucleotides read TGTGCCAGCAGCCCAGCTGACAGGGTTGCCAAAAACATTCAGTACTTC.